The entry below describes one T cell receptor (beta chain). What it recognizes is unknown. Recipients were bled about 28 days pretransplant and at posttransplant days 30, 100, 180. This record belongs to a study of T cell clonotyping in hematopoietic cell transplantation. The study's findings and limits: Cells were unsorted, so CD4 and CD8 contributions were not separated.

TCRdb's copy holds only in-frame clones and misses some; the assay was immunoSEQ multiplex PCR. The sample has about 29,000 clones; 80% to 95% are singletons. The TCR comes from a female patient in her forties or fifties who had an allogeneic stem cell transplant from a related donor, so the T cells may come from the graft donor. Some clones in this sample may be carry-over from other donors' samples. This material consisted of PBMCs, taken 100 days after allogeneic stem cell transplant.

CDR3 protein: CASSSSPSETQYF. The CDR3 DNA follows: TGCGCCAGCAGCTCCAGCCCGTCGGAGACCCAGTACTTC. The J gene is TRBJ2-5, the V gene TRBV5-1; D is unclear. V shed 3 bases and J shed 5 bases, with 11 bases lying between them. CDR1 is SGHRS and CDR2 is YFSETQ in the germline V gene. This CDR3 has 13 residues.